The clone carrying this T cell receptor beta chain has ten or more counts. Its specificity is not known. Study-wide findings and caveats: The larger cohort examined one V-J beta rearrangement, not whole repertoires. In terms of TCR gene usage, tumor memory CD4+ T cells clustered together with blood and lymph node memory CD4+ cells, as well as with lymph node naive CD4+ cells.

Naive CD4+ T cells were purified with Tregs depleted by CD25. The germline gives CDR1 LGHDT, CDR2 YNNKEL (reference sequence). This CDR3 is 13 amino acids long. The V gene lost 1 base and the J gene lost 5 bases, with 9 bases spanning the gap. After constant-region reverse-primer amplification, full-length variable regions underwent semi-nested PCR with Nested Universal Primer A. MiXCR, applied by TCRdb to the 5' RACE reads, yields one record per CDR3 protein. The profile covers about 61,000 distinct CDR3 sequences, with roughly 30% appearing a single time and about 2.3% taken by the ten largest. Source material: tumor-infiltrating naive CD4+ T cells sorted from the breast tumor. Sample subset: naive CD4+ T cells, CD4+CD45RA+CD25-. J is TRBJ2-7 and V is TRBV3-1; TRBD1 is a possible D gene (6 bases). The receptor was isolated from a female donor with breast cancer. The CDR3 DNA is TGTGCCAGCAGCCAAGGCCACAGGGACGAGCAGTACTTC. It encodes CASSQGHRDEQYF.